Listed below are T cell receptor beta chains from one sample, sequenced in a study of T cells in tuberculosis. Method: immunoSEQ multiplex PCR; TCRdb's copy keeps in-frame clones and lacks some. The table has 6,500 to 9,500 clones, 95% seen once; the top ten hold about 9.9%. Sequencing was carried out using PBMCs. All receptors come from an adult with tuberculosis. Each CDR3 is given with its conserved first and last residue. Clone size is not always given. Where it is, it says once, few, many or a class for expanded clones.

abundance | j_gene | v_gene | CDR3aa
. | TRBJ1-2 | TRBV2 | CASSEEWQGSYGYTF
. | TRBJ2-5 | TRBV9 | CASSAPGERETQYF
. | TRBJ1-2 | TRBV5-8 | CASRRMRAGYGYTF
. | TRBJ2-1 | TRBV30 | CAWQGNEQFF
. | TRBJ2-1 | TRBV5-1 | CASNSSSGAGLDYNEQFF
. | TRBJ1-2 | TRBV7-9 | CASSLGDSYGYTF
. | TRBJ2-1 | TRBV5-5 | CASSSGTGEYNEQFF
. | TRBJ2-3 | TRBV7-9 | CASSRDRDSDTQYF
. | TRBJ2-1 | TRBV19 | CASSIGPSAGARYNEQFF
. | TRBJ2-1 | TRBV29-1 | CSVEKGGSSPFF
. | TRBJ1-2 | TRBV4-2 | CASSQGLARQDYGYTF
. | TRBJ2-5 | TRBV4-1 | CASSPAGDPRETQYF
. | TRBJ1-2 | TRBV5-1 | CASKPEVVTNYGYTF
. | TRBJ2-7 | TRBV5-1 | CASSFTGTGASF
. | TRBJ2-1 | TRBV10-1 | CASSTGGPENEQFF
. | TRBJ2-5 | TRBV5-1 | CASSLGSGETQYF
. | TRBJ1-2 | TRBV13 | CASSSRTPDTNIRGYTF
. | TRBJ2-1 | TRBV11-3 | CASSLGRGAYNEQFF
. | TRBJ2-6 | TRBV29-1 | CSVEEGGVWANVLTF
. | TRBJ2-2 | TRBV4-1 | CASSPVEQRNTGELFF
. | TRBJ2-3 | TRBV6-5 | CASSHSRTRITDTQYF
. | TRBJ2-5 | TRBV7-9 | CASSRLGGPETQYF
. | TRBJ2-7 | TRBV18 | CASSHLGLTGGEGDALFGQYF
. | TRBJ2-5 | TRBV30 | CAWSPTSAPGVWPILHKQETQYF
once | TRBJ2-1 | TRBV5-1 | CASSPDSGENEQFF
. | TRBJ2-7 | TRBV19 | CASSPGQGEGYEQYF
. | TRBJ2-3 | TRBV5-1 | CASSRGSTDTQYF
. | TRBJ1-2 | TRBV5-8 | CASSSDRAGYGYTF
once | TRBJ1-2 | TRBV6-6 | CASSREAAYGYTF
. | TRBJ2-2 | TRBV2 | CASRDRDSPPGELFF
. | TRBJ1-5 | TRBV27 | CASSPGGSYQPQHF
. | TRBJ2-2 | TRBV9 | CASSVRSAGAITGELFF
. | TRBJ2-3 | TRBV6-1 | CASSLDREGDTQYF
. | TRBJ2-3 | TRBV7-6 | CASSSTGEGTDTQYF
. | TRBJ2-3 | TRBV19 | CASRRGESTDTQYF